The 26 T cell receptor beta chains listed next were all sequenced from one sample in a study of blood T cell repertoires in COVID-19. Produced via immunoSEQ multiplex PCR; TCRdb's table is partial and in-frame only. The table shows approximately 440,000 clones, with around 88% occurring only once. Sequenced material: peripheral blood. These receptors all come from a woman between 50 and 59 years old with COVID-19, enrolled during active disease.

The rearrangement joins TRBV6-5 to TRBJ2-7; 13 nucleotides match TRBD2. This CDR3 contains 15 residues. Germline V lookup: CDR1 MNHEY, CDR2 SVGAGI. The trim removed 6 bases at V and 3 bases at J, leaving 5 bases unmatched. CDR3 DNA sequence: TGTGCCAGCAGCCTACTAGCGGGGGGGCACTACGAGCAGTACTTC. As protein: CASSLLAGGHYEQYF.

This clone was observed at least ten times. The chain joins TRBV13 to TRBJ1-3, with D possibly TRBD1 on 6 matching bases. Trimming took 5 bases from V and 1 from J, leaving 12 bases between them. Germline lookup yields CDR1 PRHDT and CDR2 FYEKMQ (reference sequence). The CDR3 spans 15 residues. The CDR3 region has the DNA TGTGCCAGCAGCGAAAACAGGGTATCTGGAAACACCATATATTTT. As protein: CASSENRVSGNTIYF.

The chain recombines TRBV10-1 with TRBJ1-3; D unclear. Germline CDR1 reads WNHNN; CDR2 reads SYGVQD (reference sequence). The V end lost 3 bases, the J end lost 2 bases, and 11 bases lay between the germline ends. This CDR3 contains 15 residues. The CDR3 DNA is TGCGCCAGCAGTGACTTTAGGGAGCCTGGAAACACCATATATTTT. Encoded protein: CASSDFREPGNTIYF.

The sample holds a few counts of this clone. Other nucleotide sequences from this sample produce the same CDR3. CDR3 nucleotides: TGTGCCAGCTCTCCCACAGGGGACACTGAAGCTTTCTTT. Translation gives CASSPTGDTEAFF. This rearrangement joins TRBV18 to TRBJ1-1, with 7 bases that match TRBD1. V was pared by 6 bases and J by 3 bases, with 4 bases of the junction left unmatched. The CDR3 consists of 13 residues. CDR1 is KGHSH and CDR2 is LQKENI in the germline V gene. The complete variable domain, with remaining parts taken from reference TRBV18 and TRBJ1-1, reads NAGVMQNPRHLVRRRGQEARLRCSPMKGHSHVYWYRQLPEEGLKFMVYLQKENIIDESGMPKERFSAEFPKEGPSILRIQQVVRGDSAAYFCASSPTGDTEAFFGQGTRLTVV.

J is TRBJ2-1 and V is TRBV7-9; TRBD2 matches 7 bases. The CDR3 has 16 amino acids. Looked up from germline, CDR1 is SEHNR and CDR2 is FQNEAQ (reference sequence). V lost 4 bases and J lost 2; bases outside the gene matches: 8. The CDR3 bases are TGTGCCAGCAGCTCCCTCGCGGCGGGGGCCTACAATGAGCAGTTCTTC. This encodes CASSSLAAGAYNEQFF.

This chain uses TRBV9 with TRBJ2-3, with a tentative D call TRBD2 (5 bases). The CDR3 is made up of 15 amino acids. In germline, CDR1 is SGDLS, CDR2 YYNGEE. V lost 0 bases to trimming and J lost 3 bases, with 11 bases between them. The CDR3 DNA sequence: TGTGCCAGCAGCGTAGACCGGGGTGCGACAGATACGCAGTATTTT. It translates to CASSVDRGATDTQYF.

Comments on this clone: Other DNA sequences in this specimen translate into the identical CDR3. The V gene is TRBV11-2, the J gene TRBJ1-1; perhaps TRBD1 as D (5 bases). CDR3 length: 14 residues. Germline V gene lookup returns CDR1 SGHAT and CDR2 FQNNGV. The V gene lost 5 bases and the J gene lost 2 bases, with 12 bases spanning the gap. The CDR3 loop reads CASSLTGGNTEAFF. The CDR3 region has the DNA TGTGCCAGCAGCCTCACCGGGGGAAACACTGAAGCTTTCTTT.

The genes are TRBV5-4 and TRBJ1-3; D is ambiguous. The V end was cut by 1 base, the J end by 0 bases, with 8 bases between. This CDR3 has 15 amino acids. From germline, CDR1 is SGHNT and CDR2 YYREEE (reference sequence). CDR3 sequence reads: CASSLYSSSGNTIYF. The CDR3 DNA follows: TGTGCCAGCAGCTTGTACAGTAGCTCTGGAAACACCATATATTTT.

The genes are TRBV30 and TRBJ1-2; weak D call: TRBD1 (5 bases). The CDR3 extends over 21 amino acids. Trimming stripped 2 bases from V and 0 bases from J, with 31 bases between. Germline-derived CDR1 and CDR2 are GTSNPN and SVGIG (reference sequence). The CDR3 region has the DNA TGTGCCTGGAGTAGAAGACAGCTTCTAAACTCCCTTGCCCTTACTAACTATGGCTACACCTTC. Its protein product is CAWSRRQLLNSLALTNYGYTF.

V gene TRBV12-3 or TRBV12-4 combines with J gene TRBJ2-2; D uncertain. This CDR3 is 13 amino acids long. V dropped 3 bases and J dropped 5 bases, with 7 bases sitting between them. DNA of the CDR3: TGTGCCAGCAGTTTGGGCAGGACCGGGGAGCTGTTTTTT. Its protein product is CASSLGRTGELFF.

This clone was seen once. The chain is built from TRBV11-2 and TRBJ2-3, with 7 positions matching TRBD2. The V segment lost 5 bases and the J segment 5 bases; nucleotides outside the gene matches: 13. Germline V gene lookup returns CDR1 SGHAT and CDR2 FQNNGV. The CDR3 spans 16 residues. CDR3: CASSPEGGILGDTQYF. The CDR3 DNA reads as TGTGCCAGCAGCCCAGAGGGAGGGATATTAGGAGATACGCAGTATTTT.

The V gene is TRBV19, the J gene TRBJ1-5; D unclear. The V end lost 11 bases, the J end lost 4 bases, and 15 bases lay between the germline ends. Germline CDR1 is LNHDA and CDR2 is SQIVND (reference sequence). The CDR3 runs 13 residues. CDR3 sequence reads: CASSGGRNQPQHF. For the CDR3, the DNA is TGTGCCTCCTCAGGAGGCAGAAATCAGCCCCAGCATTTT.

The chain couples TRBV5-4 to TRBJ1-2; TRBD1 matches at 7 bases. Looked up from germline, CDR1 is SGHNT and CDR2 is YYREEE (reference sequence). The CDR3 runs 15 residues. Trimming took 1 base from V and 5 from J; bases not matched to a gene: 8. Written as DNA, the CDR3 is TGTGCCAGCAGCTTGCCAGGGGGTAAGAATTATGGCTACACCTTC. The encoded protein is CASSLPGGKNYGYTF.

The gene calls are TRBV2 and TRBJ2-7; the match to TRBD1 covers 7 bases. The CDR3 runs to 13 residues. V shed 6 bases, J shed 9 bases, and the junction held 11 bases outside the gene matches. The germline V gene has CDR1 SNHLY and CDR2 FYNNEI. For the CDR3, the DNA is TGTGCCAGCAGGTTCGACGGACAGGAACTGCAGTACTTC. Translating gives CASRFDGQELQYF.

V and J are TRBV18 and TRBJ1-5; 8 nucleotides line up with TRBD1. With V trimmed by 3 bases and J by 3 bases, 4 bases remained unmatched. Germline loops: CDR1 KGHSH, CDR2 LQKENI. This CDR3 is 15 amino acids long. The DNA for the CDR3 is TGTGCCAGCTCACCGGACAGGGTGGTCAATCAGCCCCAGCATTTT. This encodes CASSPDRVVNQPQHF.

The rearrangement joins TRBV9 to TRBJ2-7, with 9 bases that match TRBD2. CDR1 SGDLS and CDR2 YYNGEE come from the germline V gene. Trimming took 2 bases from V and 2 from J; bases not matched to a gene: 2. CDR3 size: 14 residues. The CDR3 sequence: CASSVAGGPYEQYF. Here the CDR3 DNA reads TGTGCCAGCAGCGTGGCGGGGGGGCCCTACGAGCAGTACTTC.

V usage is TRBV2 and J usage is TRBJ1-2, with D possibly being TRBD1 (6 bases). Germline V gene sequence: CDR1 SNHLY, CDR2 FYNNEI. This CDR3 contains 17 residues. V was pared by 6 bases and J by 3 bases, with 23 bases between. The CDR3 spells CASSKNPHTGIDYGYTF. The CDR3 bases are TGTGCCAGCAGCAAAAACCCACATACAGGGATCGACTATGGCTACACCTTC.

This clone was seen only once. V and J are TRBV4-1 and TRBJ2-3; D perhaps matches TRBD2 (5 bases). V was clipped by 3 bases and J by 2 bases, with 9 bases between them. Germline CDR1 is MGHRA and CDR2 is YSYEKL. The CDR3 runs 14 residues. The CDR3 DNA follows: TGCGCCAGCAGCCAGAGACTAATCACAGATACGCAGTATTTT. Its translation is CASSQRLITDTQYF.

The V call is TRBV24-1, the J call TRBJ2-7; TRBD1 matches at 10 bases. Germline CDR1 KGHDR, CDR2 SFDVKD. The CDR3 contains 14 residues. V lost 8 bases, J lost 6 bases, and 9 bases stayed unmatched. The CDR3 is CATIRDRGTCEQYF. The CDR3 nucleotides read TGTGCCACCATCCGGGACAGGGGTACTTGCGAGCAGTACTTC.

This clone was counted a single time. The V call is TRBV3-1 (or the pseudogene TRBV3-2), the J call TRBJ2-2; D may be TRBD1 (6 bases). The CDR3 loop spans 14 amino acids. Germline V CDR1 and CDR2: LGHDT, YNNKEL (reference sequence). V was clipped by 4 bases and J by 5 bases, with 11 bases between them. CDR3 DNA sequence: TGTGCCAGCAGCCCGACCGGACAGACCGGGGAGCTGTTTTTT. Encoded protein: CASSPTGQTGELFF.

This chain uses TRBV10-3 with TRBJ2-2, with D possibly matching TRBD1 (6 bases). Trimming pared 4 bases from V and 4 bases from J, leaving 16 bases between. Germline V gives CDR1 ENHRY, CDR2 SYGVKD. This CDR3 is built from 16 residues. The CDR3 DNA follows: TGTGCCATCAGTGCATCGACCGGGACACCCACCGGGGAGCTGTTTTTT. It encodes CAISASTGTPTGELFF.

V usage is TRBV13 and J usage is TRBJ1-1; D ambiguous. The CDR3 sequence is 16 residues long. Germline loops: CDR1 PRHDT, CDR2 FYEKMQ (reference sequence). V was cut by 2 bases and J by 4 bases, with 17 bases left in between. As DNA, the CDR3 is TGTGCCAGCAGCTTACGGGCGGGGTACGAAGGCACTGAAGCTTTCTTT. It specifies CASSLRAGYEGTEAFF.

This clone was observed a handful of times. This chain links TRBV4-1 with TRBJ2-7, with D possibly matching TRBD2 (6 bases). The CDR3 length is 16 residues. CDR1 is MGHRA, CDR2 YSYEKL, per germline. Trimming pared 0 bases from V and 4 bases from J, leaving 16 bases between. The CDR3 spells CASSQDRGASEYEQYF. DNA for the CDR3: TGCGCCAGCAGCCAAGATCGCGGGGCCAGCGAGTACGAGCAGTACTTC.

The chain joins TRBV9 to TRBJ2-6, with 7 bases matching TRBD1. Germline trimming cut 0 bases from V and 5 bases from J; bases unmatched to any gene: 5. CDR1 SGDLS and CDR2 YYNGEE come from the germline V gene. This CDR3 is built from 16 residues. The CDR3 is CASSVVGTVRANVLTF. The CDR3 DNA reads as TGTGCCAGCAGCGTAGTCGGGACAGTTCGGGCCAACGTCCTGACTTTC.

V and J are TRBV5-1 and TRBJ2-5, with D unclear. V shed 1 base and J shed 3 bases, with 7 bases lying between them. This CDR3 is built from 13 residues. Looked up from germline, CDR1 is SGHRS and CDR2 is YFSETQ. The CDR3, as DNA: TGCGCCAGCAGCTTGATTCAGGAAGAGACCCAGTACTTC. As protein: CASSLIQEETQYF.

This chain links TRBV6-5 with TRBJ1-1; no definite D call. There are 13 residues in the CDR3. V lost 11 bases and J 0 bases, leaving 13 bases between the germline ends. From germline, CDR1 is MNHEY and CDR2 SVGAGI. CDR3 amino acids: CAGRHQMNTEAFF. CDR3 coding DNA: TGTGCCGGCCGACACCAAATGAACACTGAAGCTTTCTTT.